These 21 T cell receptor beta chains were all obtained from the same sample, sequenced in a study of human T cells and chemical hapten exposure. One entry per CDR3 protein results from TCRdb running MiXCR on the RACE reads. The sample consists of about 68,000 distinct CDR3 sequences, approximately 9.9% of them appearing once. Time point noted: pre-sensitization, week 0. The sample's treatment: therapeutic diphenylcyclopropenone sensitization with weekly scalp DPC. This specimen was whole blood, taken in connection with sensitization to the hapten diphenylcyclopropenone (DPC). These receptor sequences come from a woman in her 50s with alopecia areata. Some clones in this sample may be carry-over from other donors' samples.

This clonotype came up a few times. The rearrangement joins TRBV29-1 to TRBJ2-1; 7 bases align to TRBD1. The germline V gene encodes CDR1 SQVTM and CDR2 ANQGSEA. V lost 5 bases, J lost 3 bases, and 7 bases stayed unmatched. CDR3 length: 14 amino acids. The CDR3 reads CSVPPRGFYNEQFF. DNA of the CDR3: TGCAGCGTTCCACCCAGGGGGTTCTACAATGAGCAGTTCTTC.

This clonotype was detected ten times or more. The chain employs TRBV28 and TRBJ2-7, with D hard to call. The CDR3 is made up of 12 amino acids. Trimming took 5 bases from V and 1 from J, leaving 6 bases between them. Germline CDR1 and CDR2: MDHEN and SYDVKM. The CDR3 DNA follows: TGTGCCAGCAGTCCCGCATCCTACGAGCAGTACTTC. This translates into CASSPASYEQYF.

This clonotype has more than one count but fewer than ten. The chain couples TRBV27 to TRBJ1-6; 7 positions match TRBD1. The trim removed 5 bases at V and 3 bases at J, leaving 7 bases unmatched. The CDR3 sequence is 16 residues long. Germline V lookup: CDR1 MNHEY, CDR2 SMNVEV (reference sequence). CDR3 region: CASSPQQGSYNSPLHF. CDR3 sequence (DNA): TGTGCCAGCAGTCCGCAACAGGGGAGCTATAATTCACCCCTCCACTTT.

This chain connects TRBV5-6 to TRBJ2-1, with 10 bases lining up with TRBD1. Germline CDR1 is SGHDT and CDR2 is YYEEEE. The CDR3 is made up of 15 amino acids. With V trimmed by 4 bases and J by 9 bases, 10 bases remained unmatched. Here the CDR3 DNA reads TGTGCCAGCAGCAGCCGGGACAGGGGTTTGGGTGAGCAGTTCTTC. Translation: CASSSRDRGLGEQFF.

This clonotype was detected a few times. The rearrangement links TRBV11-2 to TRBJ1-3; TRBD1 might be the D (5 bases). Germline CDR1 and CDR2: SGHAT and FQNNGV. Trimming cost V 4 bases and J 2 bases, with 6 bases left between them. This CDR3 has 13 amino acids. CDR3 nucleotides: TGTGCCAGCAGCTCGGGACCTGGAAACACCATATATTTT. It yields the protein CASSSGPGNTIYF.

This clonotype was observed many times. The chain links TRBV7-9 to TRBJ2-2, with D perhaps given as TRBD1 or TRBD2 (5 bases each). The CDR3 covers 18 residues. Deletions cut 5 bases from V and 0 bases from J, with 19 bases between. Germline V CDR1 and CDR2: SEHNR, FQNEAQ (reference sequence). The CDR3 coding sequence is TGTGCCAGCAGCCCATGGATCAAGGGGACCACGAACACCGGGGAGCTGTTTTTT. Translation gives CASSPWIKGTTNTGELFF.

This clonotype has just a few counts. The genes are TRBV10-3 and TRBJ2-3; D might be TRBD2 (6 bases). The CDR3 is 14 residues long. Germline CDR1 and CDR2: ENHRY and SYGVKD. The V gene lost 10 bases and the J gene lost 1 base, with 15 bases spanning the gap. The CDR3 nucleotides are TGTGCCACCTCGATGGGCGGGGGCACAGATACGCAGTATTTT. Its translation is CATSMGGGTDTQYF.

This clonotype has a handful of counts. This sequence joins TRBV10-3 and TRBJ2-3; 10 bases align to TRBD2. V shed 8 bases, J shed 1 base, and the junction held 0 bases outside the gene matches. CDR3 length equals 13 residues. Germline CDR1 ENHRY, CDR2 SYGVKD. Here the CDR3 reads CAIGTSGTDTQYF. CDR3 in DNA: TGTGCCATCGGGACTAGCGGCACAGATACGCAGTATTTT.

This clonotype was recorded many times. The CDR3 DNA follows: TGCAGTGCTTTCCTCGGGGGATCCCACGAGCAGTACTTC. Its translation is CSAFLGGSHEQYF. V usage is TRBV20-1 and J usage is TRBJ2-7; TRBD2 is a possible D gene (6 bases). Trimming took 5 bases from V and 5 from J, leaving 16 bases between them. This CDR3 comprises 13 residues. Germline CDR1 reads DFQATT; CDR2 reads SNEGSKA (reference sequence).

At least ten counts were recorded for this clonotype. The chain links TRBV2 to TRBJ2-5; D is uncertain. The CDR3 runs to 13 residues. Germline-derived CDR1 and CDR2 are SNHLY and FYNNEI. V dropped 6 bases and J dropped 2 bases, with 10 bases sitting between them. CDR3 sequence reads: CASREPPQETQYF. As DNA, the CDR3 is TGTGCCAGCAGGGAGCCACCTCAAGAGACCCAGTACTTC.

This clonotype appeared a few times. The chain employs TRBV6-2 or TRBV6-3 and TRBJ1-2, with 9 bases that match TRBD1. Trimming removed 4 bases from V and 5 bases from J; junction bases left unmatched: 11. The CDR3 has 16 residues. Per the germline V gene, CDR1 is MNHEY and CDR2 is SVGEGT. CDR3 nucleotide sequence: TGTGCCAGCAGTTCCCCGGGACAGGGCGCCTCTTATGGCTACACCTTC. Its translation: CASSSPGQGASYGYTF.

The rearrangement joins TRBV10-3 to TRBJ2-7; D gene unclear. CDR3 length equals 15 residues. Germline V gene sequence: CDR1 ENHRY, CDR2 SYGVKD. Trimming left V 3 bases short and J 9 bases short, with 21 bases between. The CDR3 here is CAISDSTESIFGQYF. CDR3 nucleotide sequence: TGTGCCATCAGTGACTCGACCGAATCTATATTCGGGCAGTACTTC.

The table lists this clonotype with many counts. The chain uses TRBV5-1 and TRBJ2-1; a possible D gene is TRBD2 (5 bases). This CDR3 region has 13 residues. Per germline, CDR1 SGHRS and CDR2 YFSETQ. V dropped 6 bases and J dropped 8 bases, with 15 bases sitting between them. The CDR3 DNA is TGCGCCAGCAACCTGGCTCTGGAGGATGAGCAGTTCTTC. As protein: CASNLALEDEQFF.

This clonotype was seen a few times. V gene TRBV9 combines with J gene TRBJ2-2; D not certain. The V end lost 3 bases, the J end lost 0 bases, and 6 bases lay between the germline ends. The germline V gene has CDR1 SGDLS and CDR2 YYNGEE. The CDR3 consists of 14 residues. In DNA, the CDR3 is TGTGCCAGCAGCGAGATAGCGAACACCGGGGAGCTGTTTTTT. Translated: CASSEIANTGELFF.

The rearrangement uses TRBV7-2 and TRBJ1-1; D unclear. The ends were cut back, 1 base at V and 11 bases at J, with 8 bases in the middle. Germline V gene data show CDR1 as SGHTA and CDR2 as FQGNSA. This CDR3 has 11 amino acids. As DNA, the CDR3 is TGTGCCAGCAGCTTAGTCAGAACGGCTTTCTTT. Translation gives CASSLVRTAFF.

The gene calls are TRBV10-3 and TRBJ1-5; D is uncertain. CDR1 and CDR2 (germline): ENHRY, SYGVKD. The CDR3 sequence is 13 residues long. V was shortened by 3 bases and J by 2 bases, with 5 bases between the two germline ends. The CDR3 here is CAISETGNQPQHF. CDR3 bases: TGTGCCATCAGTGAAACGGGCAATCAGCCCCAGCATTTT.

This clonotype was detected only a few times. The chain recombines TRBV27 with TRBJ2-7; D may be TRBD1 (6 bases). Germline values: CDR1 MNHEY, CDR2 SMNVEV (reference sequence). The length of the CDR3 is 15 residues. V lost 5 bases and J 2 bases, leaving 16 bases between the germline ends. Here the CDR3 DNA reads TGTGCCAGCAGTAAACCGCTGACAGGAACCTACGAGCAGTACTTC. This sequence encodes CASSKPLTGTYEQYF.

CDR3 coding DNA: TGTGCCGTCCGTGGGCCCCGGGCGAGGGATACGCAGTATTTT. It specifies CAVRGPRARDTQYF. This chain uses TRBV6-5 with TRBJ2-3; D is unclear. The CDR3 totals 14 residues. V lost 11 bases and J lost 6, with 21 bases in between. CDR1 MNHEY and CDR2 SVGAGI come from the germline V gene.

In its sample, this clonotype was seen many times. The chain uses TRBV4-2 and TRBJ1-5, with TRBD1 matching 10 bases. With 4 bases clipped from V and 6 bases from J, the junction kept 6 bases outside the gene matches. From germline, CDR1 is LGHNA and CDR2 YNFKEQ. The CDR3 extends over 15 amino acids. Here the CDR3 DNA reads TGTGCCAGCAGCCCTAGACAGGGGGCTAGTCAGCCCCAGCATTTT. Its protein is CASSPRQGASQPQHF.

This clonotype was detected a few times. The rearrangement uses TRBV28 and TRBJ1-4; D unresolved. From germline, CDR1 is MDHEN and CDR2 SYDVKM. The CDR3 length is 12 residues. Between the trimmed V and J ends, which lost 5 bases and 2 bases, there was a span of 3 bases. The chain's CDR3 is CASSTTNEKLFF. CDR3 DNA: TGTGCCAGCAGTACGACTAATGAAAAACTGTTTTTT.

The table lists this clonotype with many counts. The rearrangement links TRBV18 to TRBJ2-3, with D perhaps being TRBD1 or TRBD2 (5 bases each). V dropped 3 bases and J dropped 2 bases, with 12 bases sitting between them. This CDR3 is built from 15 residues. CDR1 and CDR2 from the germline V gene are KGHSH and LQKENI. DNA of the CDR3: TGTGCCAGCTCACCCTACGGGGCCGTCACAGATACGCAGTATTTT. This encodes CASSPYGAVTDTQYF.